This paragraph covers one T cell receptor (beta chain) sequence. Antigen unknown. This sample was taken from a study of blood T cells in healthy people across ages. CDR1 and CDR2 from the germline V gene are SQVTM and ANQGSEA. V was shortened by 2 bases and J by 4 bases, with 8 bases between the two germline ends. This CDR3 comprises 13 residues. Study-level results: Nothing was known about donor CMV status, and this possibly confounded expanded clonotype changes. Per million T cells, TCR beta diversity dropped roughly linearly as age increased.

The use of a sample-barcoded 5' primer and a J-beta primer mix characterized a second PCR of about 7 to 12 cycles. TCRdb reprocessed the 5' RACE reads via MiXCR and lists one record per CDR3 protein. The sample consists of some 760,000 distinct CDR3 sequences, just under 25% of them appearing once. The same data also contributed to another study, on T cells of mothers and their children. That source notes: Material was donated by three healthy Caucasian mothers and their six children.

This chain joins TRBV29-1 and TRBJ2-2, with a possible D match to TRBD2 (5 bases). The source is a boy aged 5-17 years in good health. The sample taken for sequencing was blood. The CDR3 DNA follows: TGCAGCGTTGAAAGTGGACTCACCGGGGAGCTGTTTTTT. Translation gives CSVESGLTGELFF.